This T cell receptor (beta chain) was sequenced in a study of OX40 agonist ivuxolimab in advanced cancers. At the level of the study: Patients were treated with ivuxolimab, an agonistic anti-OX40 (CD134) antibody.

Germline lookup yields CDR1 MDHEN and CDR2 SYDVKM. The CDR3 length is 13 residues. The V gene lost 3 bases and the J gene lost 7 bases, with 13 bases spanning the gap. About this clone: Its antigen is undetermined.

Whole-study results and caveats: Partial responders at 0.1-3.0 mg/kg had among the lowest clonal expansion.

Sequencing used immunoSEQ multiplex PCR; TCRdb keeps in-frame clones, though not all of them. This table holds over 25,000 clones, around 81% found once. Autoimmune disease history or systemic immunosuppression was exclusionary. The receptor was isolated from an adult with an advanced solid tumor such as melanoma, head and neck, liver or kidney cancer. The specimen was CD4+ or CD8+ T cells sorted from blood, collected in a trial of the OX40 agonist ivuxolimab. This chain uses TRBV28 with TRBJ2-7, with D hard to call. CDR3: CASSFTHLGEQYF. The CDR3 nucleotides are TGTGCCAGCAGTTTTACACATTTGGGTGAGCAGTACTTC.